This T cell receptor beta chain stems from a study of T cells in Graves' hyperthyroidism and ophthalmopathy. Whole-study context: Peripheral blood samples were taken at initial diagnosis, prior to any treatment.

Amplification yielded TCR beta CDR3 regions, with RNA transcripts as the source. The TCR CDR3 was amplified in a first-round RT-PCR using the HTBI primer set. MiXCR, applied by TCRdb to the multiplex PCR reads, yields one record per CDR3 protein. In the table there are 400,000 to 550,000 distinct CDR3 sequences, around 14% of which are singletons. In regard to this clonotype: Its target is unknown.

Broader study findings: Most thyroid clonotypes that were expanded above 0.001 also turned up in blood.

Uncontrolled infection, other autoimmune disease, pregnancy or lactation barred patients from enrollment. PBMCs stemmed from around 9.3 ml fresh peripheral blood. There are 16 residues in the CDR3. Germline CDR1 is LGHNT and CDR2 is FRNRAP. The V and J ends lost 5 bases and 3 bases, in that order; junction bases with no gene match: 9. The chain combines TRBV12-5 with TRBJ2-2; 7 nucleotides align to TRBD1. The TCR was taken from a woman younger than 35 with Graves' hyperthyroidism. The sample consisted of blood. In DNA form, the CDR3 reads TGTGCTAGTGGTCCCCCGACAGGGCCCGACACCGGGGAGCTGTTTTTT. Protein sequence: CASGPPTGPDTGELFF.